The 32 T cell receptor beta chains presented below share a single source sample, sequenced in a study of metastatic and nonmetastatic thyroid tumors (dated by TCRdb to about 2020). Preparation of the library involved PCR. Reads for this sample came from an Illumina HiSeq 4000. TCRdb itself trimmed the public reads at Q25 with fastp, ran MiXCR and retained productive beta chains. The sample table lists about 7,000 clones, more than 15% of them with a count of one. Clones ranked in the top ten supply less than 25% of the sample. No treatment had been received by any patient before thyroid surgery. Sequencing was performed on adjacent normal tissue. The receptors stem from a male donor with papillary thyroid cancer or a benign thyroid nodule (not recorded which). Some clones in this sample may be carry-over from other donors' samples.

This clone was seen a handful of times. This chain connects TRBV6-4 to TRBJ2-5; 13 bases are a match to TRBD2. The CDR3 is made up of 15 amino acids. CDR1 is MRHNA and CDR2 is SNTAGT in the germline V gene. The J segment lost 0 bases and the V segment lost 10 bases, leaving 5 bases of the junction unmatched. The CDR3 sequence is CAMGTSGKYQETQYF. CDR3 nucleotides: TGTGCCATGGGGACTAGCGGGAAGTACCAAGAGACCCAGTACTTC.

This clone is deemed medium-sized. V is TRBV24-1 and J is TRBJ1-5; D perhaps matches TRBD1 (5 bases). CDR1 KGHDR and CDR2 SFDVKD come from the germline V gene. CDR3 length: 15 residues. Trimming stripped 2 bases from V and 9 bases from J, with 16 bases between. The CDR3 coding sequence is TGTGCCACCAGTGATTCGGGGCTCCACTCTACGCCCCAGCATTTT. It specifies CATSDSGLHSTPQHF.

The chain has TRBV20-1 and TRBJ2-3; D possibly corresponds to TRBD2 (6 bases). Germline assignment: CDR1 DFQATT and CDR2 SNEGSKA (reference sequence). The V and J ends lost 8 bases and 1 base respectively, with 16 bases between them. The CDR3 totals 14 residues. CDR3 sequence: CSNMDTGGTDTQYF. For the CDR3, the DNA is TGCAGTAACATGGACACGGGAGGCACAGATACGCAGTATTTT.

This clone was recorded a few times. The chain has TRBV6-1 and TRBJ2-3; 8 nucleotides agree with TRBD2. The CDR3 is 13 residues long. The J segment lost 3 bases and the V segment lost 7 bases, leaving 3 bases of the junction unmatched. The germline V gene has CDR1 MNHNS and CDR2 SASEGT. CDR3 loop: CASNTGGTDTQYF. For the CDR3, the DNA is TGTGCCAGCAACACGGGGGGGACAGATACGCAGTATTTT.

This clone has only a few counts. The CDR3 sequence: CAISGTATNEKLFF. The CDR3 DNA reads TGTGCCATCAGTGGGACAGCAACTAATGAAAAACTGTTTTTT. The chain is built from TRBV10-3 and TRBJ1-4, with D possibly TRBD1 on 6 matching bases. Trimming cost V 4 bases and J 0 bases, with 6 bases left between them. The CDR3 runs to 14 residues. Germline CDR1 and CDR2: ENHRY and SYGVKD.

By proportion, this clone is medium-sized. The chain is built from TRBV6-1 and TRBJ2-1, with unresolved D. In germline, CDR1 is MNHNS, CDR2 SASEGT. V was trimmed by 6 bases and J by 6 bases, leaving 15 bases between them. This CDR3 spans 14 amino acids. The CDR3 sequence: CASSPRFSPNEQFF. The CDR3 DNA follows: TGTGCCAGCAGCCCACGGTTTTCCCCCAATGAGCAGTTCTTC.

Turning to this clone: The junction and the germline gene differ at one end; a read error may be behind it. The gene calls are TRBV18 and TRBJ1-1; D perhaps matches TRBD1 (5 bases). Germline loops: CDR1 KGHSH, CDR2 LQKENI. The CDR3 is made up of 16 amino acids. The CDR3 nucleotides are TGTGTCAGCTCACTGGGGCGCCGGGTGGTAAGCGCAGAAGCTTTCTTT. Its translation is CVSSLGRRVVSAEAFF.

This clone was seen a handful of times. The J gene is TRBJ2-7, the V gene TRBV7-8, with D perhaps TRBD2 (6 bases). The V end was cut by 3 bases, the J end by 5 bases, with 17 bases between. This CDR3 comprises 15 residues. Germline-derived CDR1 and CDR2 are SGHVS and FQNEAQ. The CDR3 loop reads CASSLGDWEVDEQYF. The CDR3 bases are TGTGCCAGCAGCTTGGGGGACTGGGAGGTCGACGAGCAGTACTTC.

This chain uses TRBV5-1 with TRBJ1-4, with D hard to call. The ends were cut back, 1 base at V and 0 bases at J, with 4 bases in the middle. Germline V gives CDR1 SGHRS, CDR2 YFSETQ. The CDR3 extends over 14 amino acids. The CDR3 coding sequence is TGCGCCAGCAGCTTGACAGCAACTAATGAAAAACTGTTTTTT. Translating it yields CASSLTATNEKLFF.

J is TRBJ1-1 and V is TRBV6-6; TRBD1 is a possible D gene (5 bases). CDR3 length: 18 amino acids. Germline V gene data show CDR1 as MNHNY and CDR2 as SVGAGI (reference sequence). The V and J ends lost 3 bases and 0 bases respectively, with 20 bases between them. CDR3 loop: CASSYAQGYRDLNTEAFF. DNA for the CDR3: TGTGCCAGCAGTTATGCCCAAGGGTATAGGGACCTGAACACTGAAGCTTTCTTT.

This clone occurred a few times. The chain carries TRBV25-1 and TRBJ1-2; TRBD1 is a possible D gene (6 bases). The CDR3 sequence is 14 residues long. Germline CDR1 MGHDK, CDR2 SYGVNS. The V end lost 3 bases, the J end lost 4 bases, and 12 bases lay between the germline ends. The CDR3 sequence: CASSEKEGVYGYTF. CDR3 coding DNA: TGTGCCAGCAGTGAGAAAGAGGGGGTCTATGGCTACACCTTC.

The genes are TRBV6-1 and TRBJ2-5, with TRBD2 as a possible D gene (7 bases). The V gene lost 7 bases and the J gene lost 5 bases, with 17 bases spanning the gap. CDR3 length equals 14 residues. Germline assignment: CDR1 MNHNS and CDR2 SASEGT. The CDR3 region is CASIGGGAGETQYF. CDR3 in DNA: TGTGCCAGCATCGGAGGGGGGGCTGGGGAGACCCAGTACTTC.

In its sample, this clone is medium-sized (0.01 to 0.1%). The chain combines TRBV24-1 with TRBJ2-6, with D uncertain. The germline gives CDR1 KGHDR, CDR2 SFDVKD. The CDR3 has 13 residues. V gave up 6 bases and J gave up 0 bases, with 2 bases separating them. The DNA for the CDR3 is TGTGCCACCAGTCCCTCTGGGGCCAACGTCCTGACTTTC. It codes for CATSPSGANVLTF.

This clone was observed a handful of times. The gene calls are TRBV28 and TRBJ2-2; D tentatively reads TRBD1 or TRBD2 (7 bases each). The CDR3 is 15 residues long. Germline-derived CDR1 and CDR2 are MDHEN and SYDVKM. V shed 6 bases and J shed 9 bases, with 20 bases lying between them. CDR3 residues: CASSSRRQGGWELFF. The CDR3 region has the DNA TGTGCCAGCAGCTCTAGGCGGCAGGGGGGGTGGGAGCTGTTTTTT.

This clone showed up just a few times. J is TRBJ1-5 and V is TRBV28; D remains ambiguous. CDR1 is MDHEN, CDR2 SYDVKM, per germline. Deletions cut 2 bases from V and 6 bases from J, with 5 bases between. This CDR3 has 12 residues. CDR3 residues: CASSLRVQPQHF. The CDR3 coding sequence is TGTGCCAGCAGTTTAAGGGTTCAGCCCCAGCATTTT.

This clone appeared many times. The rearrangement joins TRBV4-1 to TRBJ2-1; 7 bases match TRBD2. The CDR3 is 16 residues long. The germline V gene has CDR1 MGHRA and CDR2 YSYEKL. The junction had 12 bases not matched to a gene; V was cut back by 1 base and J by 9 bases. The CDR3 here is CASSQAGGSFEGEQFF. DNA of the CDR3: TGCGCCAGCAGCCAAGCGGGAGGCTCCTTTGAGGGTGAGCAGTTCTTC.

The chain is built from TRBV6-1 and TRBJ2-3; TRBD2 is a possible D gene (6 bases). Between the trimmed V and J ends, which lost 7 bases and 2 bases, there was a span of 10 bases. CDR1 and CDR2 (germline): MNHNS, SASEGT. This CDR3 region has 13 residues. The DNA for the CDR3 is TGTGCCAGCACCCCTAGCGCCACAGATACGCAGTATTTT. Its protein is CASTPSATDTQYF.

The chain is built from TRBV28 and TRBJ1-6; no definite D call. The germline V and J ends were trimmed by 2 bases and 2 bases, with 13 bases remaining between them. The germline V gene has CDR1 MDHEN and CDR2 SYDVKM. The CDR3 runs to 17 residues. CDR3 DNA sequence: TGTGCCAGCAGTTTACCGGGAGGACTGGCCTATAATTCACCCCTCCACTTT. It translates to CASSLPGGLAYNSPLHF.

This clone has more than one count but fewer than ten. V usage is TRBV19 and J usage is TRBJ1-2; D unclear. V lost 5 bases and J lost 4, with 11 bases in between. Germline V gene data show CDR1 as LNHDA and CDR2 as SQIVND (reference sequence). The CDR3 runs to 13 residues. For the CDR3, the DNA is TGTGCCAGTAGTGTTCAGTGGGCCTATGGCTACACCTTC. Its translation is CASSVQWAYGYTF. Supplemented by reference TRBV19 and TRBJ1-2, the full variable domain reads DGGITQSPKYLFRKEGQNVTLSCEQNLNHDAMYWYRQDPGQGLRLIYYSQIVNDFQKGDIAEGYSVSREKKESFPLTVTSAQKNPTAFYLCASSVQWAYGYTFGSGTRLTVV.

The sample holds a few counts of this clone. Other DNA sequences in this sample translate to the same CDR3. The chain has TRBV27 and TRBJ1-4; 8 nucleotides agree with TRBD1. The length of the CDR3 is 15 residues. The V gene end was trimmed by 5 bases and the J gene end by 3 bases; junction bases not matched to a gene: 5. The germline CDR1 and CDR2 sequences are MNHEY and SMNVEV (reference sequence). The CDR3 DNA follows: TGTGCCAGCAGTAGGGGACAGGCGGCTAATGAAAAACTGTTTTTT. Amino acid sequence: CASSRGQAANEKLFF.

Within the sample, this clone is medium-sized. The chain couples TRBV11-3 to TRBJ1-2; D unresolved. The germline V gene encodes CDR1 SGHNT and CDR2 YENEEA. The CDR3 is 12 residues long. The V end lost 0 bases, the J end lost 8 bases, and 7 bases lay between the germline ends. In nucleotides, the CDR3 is TGTGCCAGCAGCTTAGAAGGCGACGGCTACACCTTC. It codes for CASSLEGDGYTF.

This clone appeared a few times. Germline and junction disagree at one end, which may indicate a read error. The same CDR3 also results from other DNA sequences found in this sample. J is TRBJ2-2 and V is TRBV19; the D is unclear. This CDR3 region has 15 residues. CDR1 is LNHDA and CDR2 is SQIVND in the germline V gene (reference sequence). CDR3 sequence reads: CASSTGLRSTGELFF. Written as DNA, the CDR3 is TGTGCCAGTAGTACTGGCCTACGCAGCACCGGTGAGCTGTTTTTT.

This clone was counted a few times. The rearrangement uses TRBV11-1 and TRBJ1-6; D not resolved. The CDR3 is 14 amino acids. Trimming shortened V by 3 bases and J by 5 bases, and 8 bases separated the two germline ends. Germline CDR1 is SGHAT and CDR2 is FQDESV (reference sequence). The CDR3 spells CASSFGYDNSPLHF. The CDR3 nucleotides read TGTGCCAGCAGCTTTGGGTACGATAATTCACCCCTCCACTTT. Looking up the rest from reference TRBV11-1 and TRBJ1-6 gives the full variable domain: EAEVAQSPRYKITEKSQAVAFWCDPISGHATLYWYRQILGQGPELLVQFQDESVVDDSQLPKDRFSAERLKGVDSTLKIQPAELGDSAMYLCASSFGYDNSPLHFGNGTRLTVT.

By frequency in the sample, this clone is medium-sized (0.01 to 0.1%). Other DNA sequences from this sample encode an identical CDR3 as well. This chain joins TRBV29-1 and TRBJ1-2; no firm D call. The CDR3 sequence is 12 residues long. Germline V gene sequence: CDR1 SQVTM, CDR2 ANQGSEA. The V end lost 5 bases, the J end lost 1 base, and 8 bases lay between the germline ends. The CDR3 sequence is CSVQLSNYGYTF. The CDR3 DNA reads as TGCAGCGTTCAACTGAGTAACTATGGCTACACCTTC.

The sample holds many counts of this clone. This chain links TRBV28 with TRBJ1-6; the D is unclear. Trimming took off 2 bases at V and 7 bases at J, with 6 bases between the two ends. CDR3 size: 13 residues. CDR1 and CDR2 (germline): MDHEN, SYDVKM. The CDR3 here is CASSLPGNSPLHF. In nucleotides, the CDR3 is TGTGCCAGCAGTTTACCAGGCAATTCACCCCTCCACTTT.

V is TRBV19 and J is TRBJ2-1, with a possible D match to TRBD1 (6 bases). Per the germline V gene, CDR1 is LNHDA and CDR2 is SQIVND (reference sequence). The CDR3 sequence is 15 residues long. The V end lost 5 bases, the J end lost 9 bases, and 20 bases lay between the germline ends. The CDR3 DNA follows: TGTGCCAGTAGTGAGGACAGCCTACCCACCGGTGAGCAGTTCTTC. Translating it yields CASSEDSLPTGEQFF.

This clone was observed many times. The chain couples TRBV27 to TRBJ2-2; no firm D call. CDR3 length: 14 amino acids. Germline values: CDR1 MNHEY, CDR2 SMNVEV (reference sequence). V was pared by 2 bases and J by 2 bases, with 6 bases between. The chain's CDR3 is CASSLTFNTGELFF. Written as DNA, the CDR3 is TGTGCCAGCAGTTTAACTTTTAACACCGGGGAGCTGTTTTTT.

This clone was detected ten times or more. In DNA form, the CDR3 reads TGTGCCAGCATTCGACCAGGGGCCCTCTCTGGAAACACCATATATTTT. This codes for CASIRPGALSGNTIYF. The chain carries TRBV6-5 and TRBJ1-3, with D possibly being TRBD1 (6 bases). The CDR3 runs 16 residues. V shed 7 bases and J shed 0 bases, with 16 bases lying between them. Germline CDR1 and CDR2: MNHEY and SVGAGI.

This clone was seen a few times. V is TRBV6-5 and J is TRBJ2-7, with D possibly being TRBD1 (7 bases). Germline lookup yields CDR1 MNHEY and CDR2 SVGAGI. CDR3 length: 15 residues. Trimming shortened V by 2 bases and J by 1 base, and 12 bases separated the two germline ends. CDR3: CASSYRGDSSYEQYF. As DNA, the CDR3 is TGTGCCAGCAGTTACAGGGGGGACAGTTCCTACGAGCAGTACTTC.

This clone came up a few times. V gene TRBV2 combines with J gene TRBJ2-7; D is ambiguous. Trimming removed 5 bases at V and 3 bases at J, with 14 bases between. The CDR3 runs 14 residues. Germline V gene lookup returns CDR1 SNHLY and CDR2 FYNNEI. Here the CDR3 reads CASSRGPSDYEQYF. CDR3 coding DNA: TGTGCCAGCAGTAGAGGCCCATCAGACTACGAGCAGTACTTC.

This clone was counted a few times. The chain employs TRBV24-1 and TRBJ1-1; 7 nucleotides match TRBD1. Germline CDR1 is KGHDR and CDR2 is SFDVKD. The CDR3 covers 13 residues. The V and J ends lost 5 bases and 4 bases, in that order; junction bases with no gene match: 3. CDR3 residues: CATSGQGGTEAFF. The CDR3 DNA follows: TGTGCCACCAGTGGACAGGGAGGCACTGAAGCTTTCTTT.

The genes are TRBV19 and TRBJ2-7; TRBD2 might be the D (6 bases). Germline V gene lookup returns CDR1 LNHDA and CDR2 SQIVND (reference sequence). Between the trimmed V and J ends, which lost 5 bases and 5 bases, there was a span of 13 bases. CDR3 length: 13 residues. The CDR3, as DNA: TGTGCCAGTAGTTCCGGGACTTCCAACGAGCAGTACTTC. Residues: CASSSGTSNEQYF. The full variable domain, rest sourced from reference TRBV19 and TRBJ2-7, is DGGITQSPKYLFRKEGQNVTLSCEQNLNHDAMYWYRQDPGQGLRLIYYSQIVNDFQKGDIAEGYSVSREKKESFPLTVTSAQKNPTAFYLCASSSGTSNEQYFGPGTRLTVT.